This note documents a single T cell receptor (beta chain) sequence. Time point: pre-sensitization, week 0. Described treatment: therapeutic diphenylcyclopropenone sensitization with weekly scalp DPC. Germline CDR1 reads SNHLY; CDR2 reads FYNNEI. The J segment lost 3 bases and the V segment lost 4 bases, leaving 11 bases of the junction unmatched. This CDR3 comprises 18 residues. In TCRdb, the RACE reads were re-called with MiXCR into one record per CDR3 protein. The profile shows roughly 260,000 distinct CDR3 sequences, 7% to 10% of them singletons. This sample is drawn from a study of human T cells and chemical hapten exposure.

The rearrangement joins TRBV2 to TRBJ2-6; 8 positions agree with TRBD1. Sequences were derived from whole blood, sampled in connection with sensitization to the hapten diphenylcyclopropenone (DPC). The sequence derives from a middle-aged woman with alopecia areata. Some clones in this sample may be carry-over from other donors' samples. CDR3 bases: TGTGCCAGCAGTGGCGTTCAGACAGGGGCAAGTGGGGCCAACGTCCTGACTTTC. It encodes CASSGVQTGASGANVLTF.